This T cell receptor (beta chain) was captured by sequencing in a study of blood T cell repertoires in COVID-19. The protocol was immunoSEQ multiplex PCR, while the TCRdb copy is restricted to in-frame clones and leaves out a portion. Found here are roughly 92,000 clones, 86% of them singletons; the top ten hold about a tenth. After removal of 4 bases from V and 2 bases from J, the junction contained 5 bases not matched to a gene. CDR3 length: 15 amino acids. CDR1 is LNHDA and CDR2 is SQIVND in the germline V gene (reference sequence). The sequenced sample was peripheral blood. The clonotype was recovered from a man in his fifties or sixties with acute or convalescent COVID-19. The chain carries TRBV19 and TRBJ2-7; TRBD1 matches 10 bases. CDR3 protein: CASSTPDRGPYEQYF. DNA for the CDR3: TGTGCCAGTAGTACGCCTGACAGGGGGCCCTACGAGCAGTACTTC.